A selection of T cell receptor beta chains follows, all from one sample in a study of blood T cell repertoires in COVID-19. Clones were read by immunoSEQ multiplex PCR, and TCRdb kept only the in-frame ones, dropping some. The sample yields roughly 69,000 clones, roughly 87% seen once. The sequencing sample was made of peripheral blood. Receptors were obtained from a man in his fifties with active COVID-19. Each CDR3 is given with its conserved first and last residue. The D gene is left open where the match is weak. Some rows have no size entry. The others give once, few or many, or a class for an expanded clone.

j_call: TRBJ1-1
clone_size: .
v_call: TRBV9
d_call: .
cdr3_nt: TGTGCCAGCAGCGTAGCATTGAACACTGAAGCTTTCTTT
cdr3_aa: CASSVALNTEAFF

j_call: TRBJ1-2
clone_size: once
v_call: TRBV6-2/TRBV6-3
d_call: TRBD1
cdr3_nt: TGTGCCAGCAGTTACCGGACAGGAGGACGATATGGCTACACCTTC
cdr3_aa: CASSYRTGGRYGYTF

j_call: TRBJ2-2
clone_size: once
v_call: TRBV7-3
d_call: TRBD1
cdr3_nt: TGTGCCAGCAGCCACCCCGGGACAGGCCGAACCGGGGAGCTGTTTTTT
cdr3_aa: CASSHPGTGRTGELFF

j_call: TRBJ1-6
clone_size: many
v_call: TRBV3-1/TRBV3-2
d_call: .
cdr3_nt: TGTGCCAGCAGCCACCTAAATTCACCCCTCCACTTT
cdr3_aa: CASSHLNSPLHF

j_call: TRBJ2-1
clone_size: .
v_call: TRBV7-6
d_call: .
cdr3_nt: TGTGCCAGCAGCTTAGTGCTAGCAGGCCCGATAGGCAATGAGCAGTTCTTC
cdr3_aa: CASSLVLAGPIGNEQFF

j_call: TRBJ1-2
clone_size: .
v_call: TRBV6-5
d_call: TRBD1
cdr3_nt: TGTGCCAGCAGGCAGGGGGCAAAAGGTGGCTACACCTTC
cdr3_aa: CASRQGAKGGYTF

j_call: TRBJ2-2
clone_size: few
v_call: TRBV5-6
d_call: .
cdr3_nt: TGTGCCAGCAGCCGAACAAGGAACACCGGGGAGCTGTTTTTT
cdr3_aa: CASSRTRNTGELFF

j_call: TRBJ2-7
clone_size: .
v_call: TRBV11-2
d_call: .
cdr3_nt: TGTGCCAGCAGCCCCCAGGGCGAGCAGTACTTC
cdr3_aa: CASSPQGEQYF

j_call: TRBJ2-2
clone_size: .
v_call: TRBV6-2/TRBV6-3
d_call: .
cdr3_nt: TGTGCCAGCAGTACGCTTCGTAATACAGGGGAGGTGAACACCGGGGAGCTGTTTTTT
cdr3_aa: CASSTLRNTGEVNTGELFF

j_call: TRBJ2-5
clone_size: .
v_call: TRBV5-8
d_call: .
cdr3_nt: TGTGCCAGCAGCTTGAGGATGAATAGGGGCCAGTACTTC
cdr3_aa: CASSLRMNRGQYF

j_call: TRBJ2-6
clone_size: .
v_call: TRBV7-9
d_call: TRBD1
cdr3_nt: TGTGCCAGCACAGGACAGGGGGGCTCTGGGGCCAACGTCCTGACTTTC
cdr3_aa: CASTGQGGSGANVLTF

j_call: TRBJ1-2
clone_size: once
v_call: TRBV28
d_call: .
cdr3_nt: TGTGCAACAGACAAATCTCAGGGCGGCTACACCTTC
cdr3_aa: CATDKSQGGYTF

j_call: TRBJ2-7
clone_size: .
v_call: TRBV5-1
d_call: TRBD2
cdr3_nt: TGCGCCAGCAGCCCAGGGCGCGGGACTAGCAACGAGCAGTACTTC
cdr3_aa: CASSPGRGTSNEQYF

j_call: TRBJ2-7
clone_size: .
v_call: TRBV19
d_call: TRBD2
cdr3_nt: TGTGCCAGTAGTATGGTGCGGGAGGGTGAGCAGTACTTC
cdr3_aa: CASSMVREGEQYF

j_call: TRBJ2-3
clone_size: .
v_call: TRBV4-3
d_call: TRBD2
cdr3_nt: TGCGCCAGCAGCCGCCGACTAGCGGGGGCAGATACGCAGTATTTT
cdr3_aa: CASSRRLAGADTQYF

j_call: TRBJ1-1
clone_size: .
v_call: TRBV6-5
d_call: TRBD1
cdr3_nt: TGTGCCACCCAAATGCAGGGGGGCACTGAAGCTTTCTTT
cdr3_aa: CATQMQGGTEAFF

j_call: TRBJ1-4
clone_size: .
v_call: TRBV11-2
d_call: .
cdr3_nt: TGTGCCAGCAGGACGAACAGTGTGGTTAATGAAAAACTGTTTTTT
cdr3_aa: CASRTNSVVNEKLFF

j_call: TRBJ1-5
clone_size: .
v_call: TRBV6-2/TRBV6-3
d_call: .
cdr3_nt: .
cdr3_aa: CASSYGWGQGTF

j_call: TRBJ2-2
clone_size: .
v_call: TRBV5-1
d_call: .
cdr3_nt: TGCGCCAGCAGCTTGATTTTGCCAGCGAACACCGGGGAGCTGTTTTTT
cdr3_aa: CASSLILPANTGELFF

j_call: TRBJ2-3
clone_size: .
v_call: TRBV5-6
d_call: .
cdr3_nt: TGTGCCAGCAGCCATACTGACAGGCACACAGATACGCAGTATTTT
cdr3_aa: CASSHTDRHTDTQYF

j_call: TRBJ1-1
clone_size: .
v_call: TRBV18
d_call: .
cdr3_nt: TGTGCCAGCTCACCCAGGGATTCGGAAGCTTTCTTT
cdr3_aa: CASSPRDSEAFF

j_call: TRBJ1-1
clone_size: .
v_call: TRBV6-5
d_call: .
cdr3_nt: TGTGCCAGCACCTGGGGAGGGAACACTGAAGCTTTCTTT
cdr3_aa: CASTWGGNTEAFF

j_call: TRBJ1-3
clone_size: .
v_call: TRBV9
d_call: .
cdr3_nt: TGTGCCAGCAGCGTAGGTAACTCTGGAAACACCATATATTTT
cdr3_aa: CASSVGNSGNTIYF

j_call: TRBJ2-3
clone_size: .
v_call: TRBV9
d_call: .
cdr3_nt: TGTGCCAGCAGCCTGACTAGCACAGATACGCAGTATTTT
cdr3_aa: CASSLTSTDTQYF

j_call: TRBJ2-3
clone_size: .
v_call: TRBV4-2
d_call: .
cdr3_nt: TGTGCCAGCAGCCAAGATCAGGTTAAGAGCGGCGGGCGACCTTATTTT
cdr3_aa: CASSQDQVKSGGRPYF

j_call: TRBJ2-3
clone_size: .
v_call: TRBV9
d_call: TRBD2
cdr3_nt: TGTGCCAGCATGAGCGGGGGGGCAACAGATACGCAGTATTTT
cdr3_aa: CASMSGGATDTQYF

j_call: TRBJ2-7
clone_size: .
v_call: TRBV28
d_call: TRBD1
cdr3_nt: TGTGCCAGCAGCCCCGGGACAGGGAGGCGCGAGCAGTACTTC
cdr3_aa: CASSPGTGRREQYF

j_call: TRBJ2-1
clone_size: .
v_call: TRBV4-2
d_call: TRBD2
cdr3_nt: TGTGCCAGCAGCCAAGACGTAGCGGGGGGGTACAATGAGCAGTTCTTC
cdr3_aa: CASSQDVAGGYNEQFF

j_call: TRBJ1-1
clone_size: few
v_call: TRBV19
d_call: .
cdr3_nt: TGTGCCAGTAGCAGAGGAACAACGAACACTGAAGCTTTCTTT
cdr3_aa: CASSRGTTNTEAFF

j_call: TRBJ1-5
clone_size: .
v_call: TRBV28
d_call: .
cdr3_nt: TGTGCCAGCTTTACTCATCAGCCCCAGCATTTT
cdr3_aa: CASFTHQPQHF

j_call: TRBJ1-2
clone_size: .
v_call: TRBV19
d_call: .
cdr3_nt: TGTGCCAGTAGTGGACAGCCCATGACCTATGGCTACACCTTC
cdr3_aa: CASSGQPMTYGYTF

j_call: TRBJ2-7
clone_size: .
v_call: TRBV19
d_call: TRBD2
cdr3_nt: TGTGCCAGTAGTATAGGAGCGGGGGGCCGGGACAGCACCTTCTACGAGCAGTACTTC
cdr3_aa: CASSIGAGGRDSTFYEQYF

j_call: TRBJ1-5
clone_size: few
v_call: TRBV3-1/TRBV3-2
d_call: TRBD1
cdr3_nt: TGTGCCAGCAGCGTAAAGGGACAGGGAACCCAGCATTTT
cdr3_aa: CASSVKGQGTQHF

j_call: TRBJ1-2
clone_size: .
v_call: TRBV5-1
d_call: TRBD1
cdr3_nt: TGCGCCAGCAGCTGGACAGGGGGTGGCTACACCTTC
cdr3_aa: CASSWTGGGYTF